The 9 T cell receptor beta chains listed next were all sequenced from one sample in a study of OX40 agonist ivuxolimab in advanced cancers. Method: immunoSEQ multiplex PCR; TCRdb's copy keeps in-frame clones and lacks some. The data contain some 65,000 clones, 87% of them singletons. The sequenced sample was CD4+ or CD8+ T cells sorted from blood, obtained in a trial of the OX40 agonist ivuxolimab. These receptors originate from an adult with an advanced solid tumor such as melanoma, head and neck, liver or kidney cancer.

The CDR3 DNA reads as TGTGCCAGCAGCGGGGGACAAAACACCGGGGAGCTGTTTTTT. It specifies CASSGGQNTGELFF. The chain recombines TRBV7-3 with TRBJ2-2; the D gene is possibly TRBD1 (6 bases). This CDR3 region has 14 residues. V lost 5 bases to trimming and J lost 2 bases, with 9 bases between them. Germline V CDR1 and CDR2: SGHTA, FQGTGA.

This chain connects TRBV5-4 to TRBJ1-2; no reliable D call. With 0 bases removed from V and 6 bases from J, the gap between germline ends came to 9 bases. This CDR3 is 13 amino acids long. CDR1 and CDR2 (germline): SGHNT, YYREEE (reference sequence). The CDR3 DNA reads as TGTGCCAGCAGCTTGGCCTGGAGGGATGGCTACACCTTC. Its translation: CASSLAWRDGYTF.

The chain carries TRBV12-5 and TRBJ2-5; D might be TRBD1 (6 bases). CDR3 length: 13 amino acids. Trimming cost V 1 base and J 5 bases, with 8 bases left between them. Germline loops: CDR1 LGHNT, CDR2 FRNRAP. The CDR3 protein is CASGLGRGETQYF. The CDR3 DNA sequence: TGTGCTAGTGGTTTGGGTAGGGGGGAGACCCAGTACTTC.

The chain is built from TRBV7-2 and TRBJ2-3, with 11 bases matching TRBD2. After removal of 3 bases from V and 0 bases from J, the junction contained 8 bases not matched to a gene. Germline CDR1 reads SGHTA; CDR2 reads FQGNSA. This CDR3 is built from 18 residues. The CDR3 protein is CASSLVSGGASSTDTQYF. The CDR3 nucleotides are TGTGCCAGCAGCTTGGTTAGCGGGGGGGCCTCTAGCACAGATACGCAGTATTTT.

The V call is TRBV11-2, the J call TRBJ2-3, with 11 positions matching TRBD2. Looked up from germline, CDR1 is SGHAT and CDR2 is FQNNGV. The CDR3 loop spans 19 amino acids. J lost 1 base, V lost 2 bases, and 11 bases had no gene match. This CDR3 is CASSLIWSSGGRGTDTQYF. In DNA form, the CDR3 reads TGTGCCAGCAGCTTAATCTGGTCTAGCGGGGGGCGGGGCACAGATACGCAGTATTTT.

The chain uses TRBV18 and TRBJ2-2; 9 positions agree with TRBD2. CDR1 and CDR2 from the germline V gene are KGHSH and LQKENI. V shed 3 bases and J 3 bases; nucleotides not matched to a gene: 2. The CDR3 consists of 15 residues. CDR3 region: CASSPRTSDTGELFF. The CDR3 bases are TGTGCCAGCTCACCCCGGACTAGCGACACCGGGGAGCTGTTTTTT.

The chain uses TRBV4-1 and TRBJ2-2; the D gene is possibly TRBD2 (6 bases). With 2 bases removed from V and 4 bases from J, the gap between germline ends came to 20 bases. Germline V gene sequence: CDR1 MGHRA, CDR2 YSYEKL. This CDR3 spans 18 amino acids. The CDR3 sequence: CASSQLASGDATTGELFF. CDR3 nucleotide sequence: TGCGCCAGCAGCCAACTGGCTTCGGGGGACGCCACCACCGGGGAGCTGTTTTTT.

The chain links TRBV5-1 to TRBJ1-2; D may be TRBD1 (5 bases). The length of the CDR3 is 14 residues. Deletions cut 4 bases from V and 8 bases from J, with 18 bases between. In germline, CDR1 is SGHRS, CDR2 YFSETQ. The CDR3 reads CASSTDPGSGGYTF. In DNA, the CDR3 is TGCGCCAGCAGCACAGACCCAGGGAGTGGAGGCTACACCTTC. Full variable domain (outside the CDR3, taken from reference TRBV5-1 and TRBJ1-2): KAGVTQTPRYLIKTRGQQVTLSCSPISGHRSVSWYQQTPGQGLQFLFEYFSETQRNKGNFPGRFSGRQFSNSRSEMNVSTLELGDSALYLCASSTDPGSGGYTFGSGTRLTVV.

The chain links TRBV6-5 to TRBJ1-3; D is perhaps TRBD1 (6 bases). The ends were cut back, 0 bases at V and 2 bases at J, with 11 bases in the middle. From germline, CDR1 is MNHEY and CDR2 SVGAGI. The CDR3 is made up of 16 amino acids. CDR3 protein: CASSYSTGAAGNTIYF. CDR3 coding DNA: TGTGCCAGCAGTTACTCGACGGGGGCGGCTGGAAACACCATATATTTT.